One sample yielded the 32 T cell receptor beta chains listed below, sequenced in a study of human T cells and chemical hapten exposure. Extraction yielded total RNA from whole blood (unfractionated). TCRdb reprocessed the 5' RACE reads via MiXCR and lists one record per CDR3 protein. This sample has 70,000 to 85,000 distinct CDR3 sequences, with roughly 15% found just once. The receptors shown here come from a female donor in good health.

The table lists this clonotype with a few counts. The genes are TRBV6-5 and TRBJ2-7; 7 bases are a match to TRBD1. This CDR3 region has 12 residues. Germline CDR1 MNHEY, CDR2 SVGAGI. The CDR3, as DNA: TGTGCGACAGGGACATACTCCTACGAGCAGTACTTC. Its protein product is CATGTYSYEQYF.

The genes are TRBV4-1 and TRBJ2-2, with D possibly being TRBD1 or TRBD2 (5 bases each). The CDR3 runs 18 residues. The V gene's germline CDR1 is MGHRA and CDR2 YSYEKL. Deletions cut 2 bases from V and 6 bases from J, with 22 bases between. In DNA form, the CDR3 reads TGCGCCAGCAGCCAATGGGGGACGATGCAGGGTCCGCCCGGGGAGCTGTTTTTT. It yields the protein CASSQWGTMQGPPGELFF.

The chain joins TRBV6-2 or TRBV6-3 to TRBJ2-1; D assignment may be TRBD1 or TRBD2 (5 bases each). V lost 6 bases to trimming and J lost 9 bases, with 15 bases between them. The V gene's germline CDR1 is MNHEY and CDR2 SVGEGT. The CDR3 extends over 13 amino acids. The CDR3 nucleotides are TGTGCCAGCAGGTTGGGGGTACGGGGTGAGCAGTTCTTC. As protein: CASRLGVRGEQFF.

This chain links TRBV29-1 with TRBJ2-5; D is unresolved. Looked up from germline, CDR1 is SQVTM and CDR2 is ANQGSEA. Trimming cost V 4 bases and J 1 base, with 7 bases left between them. The CDR3 totals 12 residues. CDR3 in DNA: TGCAGCGTTGTGTTCATCCAAGAGACCCAGTACTTC. The encoded protein is CSVVFIQETQYF.

The V gene is TRBV15, the J gene TRBJ1-2; the D is unclear. Trimming took 5 bases from V and 4 from J, leaving 14 bases between them. The germline CDR1 and CDR2 sequences are LNHNV and YYDKDF (reference sequence). The CDR3 loop spans 14 amino acids. The CDR3 DNA reads as TGTGCCACCAGCCCCCGAGTAGGGTCCTATGGCTACACCTTC. Protein sequence: CATSPRVGSYGYTF.

The chain links TRBV5-1 to TRBJ2-3, with D possibly matching TRBD1 (5 bases). This CDR3 comprises 16 residues. Germline lookup yields CDR1 SGHRS and CDR2 YFSETQ. Trimming left V 2 bases short and J 4 bases short, with 17 bases between. CDR3: CASSLQELTPPDTQYF. The CDR3 region has the DNA TGCGCCAGCAGCTTACAGGAACTAACGCCTCCAGATACGCAGTATTTT.

In DNA form, the CDR3 reads TGCGCCAGCAGCCAAGATATAAGTGGAACAATGAAGGGGAAAGGCTACACCTTC. Translating gives CASSQDISGTMKGKGYTF. V is TRBV4-3 and J is TRBJ1-2, with TRBD1 as a possible D gene (5 bases). The CDR3 is 18 residues long. Germline V CDR1 and CDR2: LGHNA, YSLEER. The germline V and J ends were trimmed by 0 bases and 8 bases, with 25 bases remaining between them.

This clonotype was observed once. The J gene is TRBJ1-3, the V gene TRBV25-1; no firm D call. CDR1 is MGHDK, CDR2 SYGVNS, per germline. V lost 3 bases and J lost 4, with 10 bases in between. The CDR3 has 14 residues. CDR3 coding DNA: TGTGCCAGCAGTGATCTAGTTGGAGGAAACACCATATATTTT. Its protein product is CASSDLVGGNTIYF.

The table lists this clonotype with a few counts. This sequence joins TRBV4-2 and TRBJ1-1; D gene uncertain. The CDR3 totals 15 residues. The germline gives CDR1 LGHNA, CDR2 YNFKEQ. The germline V and J ends were trimmed by 1 base and 4 bases, with 13 bases remaining between them. The DNA for the CDR3 is TGTGCCAGCAGCCAAGTCTCCGGGTTCGGCACTGAAGCTTTCTTT. This sequence encodes CASSQVSGFGTEAFF.

This clonotype has a count of ten or more. V and J are TRBV20-1 and TRBJ1-4, with unresolved D. This CDR3 comprises 9 residues. The germline V and J ends were trimmed by 4 bases and 6 bases, with 0 bases remaining between them. Germline V lookup: CDR1 DFQATT, CDR2 SNEGSKA (reference sequence). CDR3 loop: CSANEKLFF. For the CDR3, the DNA is TGCAGTGCTAATGAAAAACTGTTTTTT.

The V and J genes are TRBV20-1 and TRBJ2-1; either TRBD1 or TRBD2 may supply D (7 bases each). Germline assignment: CDR1 DFQATT and CDR2 SNEGSKA (reference sequence). V shed 5 bases and J shed 8 bases, with 16 bases lying between them. This CDR3 contains 13 residues. The CDR3 loop reads CSAGPQGGDEQFF. The DNA for the CDR3 is TGCAGTGCTGGGCCCCAGGGGGGGGATGAGCAGTTCTTC.

V gene TRBV20-1 combines with J gene TRBJ2-5; the D is unclear. CDR3 length: 14 amino acids. Germline values: CDR1 DFQATT, CDR2 SNEGSKA (reference sequence). V was clipped by 2 bases and J by 2 bases, with 12 bases between them. The CDR3 loop is CSARSGSAQETQYF. For the CDR3, the DNA is TGCAGTGCTAGATCTGGGTCGGCACAAGAGACCCAGTACTTC.

The chain recombines TRBV28 with TRBJ1-5, with D possibly TRBD1 on 6 matching bases. This CDR3 is 15 amino acids long. The ends were cut back, 6 bases at V and 7 bases at J, with 19 bases in the middle. Germline V gene lookup returns CDR1 MDHEN and CDR2 SYDVKM. The CDR3 sequence: CASSPRGGGWQPQHF. The CDR3 nucleotides are TGTGCCAGCAGCCCCCGGGGGGGCGGGTGGCAGCCCCAGCATTTT.

This chain uses TRBV6-5 with TRBJ1-2, with a possible D match to TRBD1 (6 bases). The CDR3 runs to 14 residues. The V gene's germline CDR1 is MNHEY and CDR2 SVGAGI. V lost 7 bases to trimming and J lost 4 bases, with 16 bases between them. The CDR3 nucleotides read TGTGCCAGCACCAAAAAGGGGGGGGGCTATGGCTACACCTTC. Translation gives CASTKKGGGYGYTF.

In this sample, this clonotype turned up a few times. This chain uses TRBV10-3 with TRBJ2-1; 9 bases align to TRBD1. The germline CDR1 and CDR2 sequences are ENHRY and SYGVKD. V lost 5 bases, J lost 2 bases, and 4 bases stayed unmatched. This CDR3 spans 15 amino acids. For the CDR3, the DNA is TGTGCCATCAGTACCGGGACAGGGACCTACAATGAGCAGTTCTTC. Translating it yields CAISTGTGTYNEQFF.

This clonotype was found once. Compared with germline, one end of the junction differs, possibly owing to a read error. V usage is TRBV7-2 and J usage is TRBJ1-6; D ambiguous. This CDR3 contains 16 residues. Germline CDR1 reads SGHTA; CDR2 reads FQGNSA. The DNA for the CDR3 is TGTGCCGGCAGCCCGCAGAGGGTTGCGCGGGGATCACCCCTCCACTTT. Protein product: CAGSPQRVARGSPLHF.

This chain connects TRBV6-5 to TRBJ2-7; 9 nucleotides agree with TRBD2. The ends lost 5 bases at V and 7 bases at J; junction bases unmatched: 9. The germline CDR1 and CDR2 sequences are MNHEY and SVGAGI. This CDR3 is 14 amino acids long. The CDR3, as DNA: TGTGCCAGCAGTAAACCAGCGGGAGGTGGGGAGCAGTACTTC. As protein: CASSKPAGGGEQYF.

V is TRBV24-1 and J is TRBJ2-2, with D perhaps TRBD2 (5 bases). Germline V gene sequence: CDR1 KGHDR, CDR2 SFDVKD. V was cut by 0 bases and J by 1 base, with 5 bases left in between. This CDR3 spans 15 amino acids. CDR3 in amino acids: CATSDLRGNTGELFF. Written as DNA, the CDR3 is TGTGCCACCAGTGATTTGCGGGGGAACACCGGGGAGCTGTTTTTT.

This clonotype was recorded a few times. The J gene is TRBJ1-2, the V gene TRBV6-2 or TRBV6-3; D remains unclear. The CDR3 has 18 residues. Trimming stripped 0 bases from V and 3 bases from J, with 20 bases between. Germline CDR1 and CDR2: MNHEY and SVGEGT. CDR3 protein: CASSYSRHDPTTYYGYTF. The CDR3, as DNA: TGTGCCAGCAGTTACTCGAGACACGACCCAACAACTTACTATGGCTACACCTTC.

This clonotype was detected only a few times. The chain has TRBV27 and TRBJ1-5; D unresolved. Trimming pared 5 bases from V and 0 bases from J, leaving 8 bases between. Germline loops: CDR1 MNHEY, CDR2 SMNVEV (reference sequence). The CDR3 contains 14 residues. CDR3 protein: CASSLAGSNQPQHF. The CDR3 coding sequence is TGTGCCAGCAGTCTGGCGGGTAGCAATCAGCCCCAGCATTTT.

V and J are TRBV27 and TRBJ2-1; 10 bases are a match to TRBD1. Germline V gene sequence: CDR1 MNHEY, CDR2 SMNVEV (reference sequence). The CDR3 loop spans 15 amino acids. V gave up 6 bases and J gave up 3 bases; unmatched junction bases: 5. The DNA for the CDR3 is TGTGCCAGCAGCCGTGGACAGGGGGGCTACAATGAGCAGTTCTTC. Translated: CASSRGQGGYNEQFF.

The rearrangement joins TRBV7-2 to TRBJ2-1; TRBD2 matches at 8 bases. Trimming cost V 1 base and J 12 bases; bases outside gene matches: 2. Per the germline V gene, CDR1 is SGHTA and CDR2 is FQGNSA. CDR3 size: 12 residues. CDR3: CASSLEAGGQFF. CDR3 nucleotides: TGTGCCAGCAGCTTAGAGGCGGGGGGGCAGTTCTTC.

The DNA for the CDR3 is TGTGCCAGCAGCCAGGACAGGGGCTCACCCCTCCACTTT. This encodes CASSQDRGSPLHF. This chain links TRBV4-2 with TRBJ1-6; 9 bases match TRBD1. The V gene's germline CDR1 is LGHNA and CDR2 YNFKEQ. The CDR3 sequence is 13 residues long. With V trimmed by 3 bases and J by 10 bases, 1 base remained unmatched.

The sample holds a few counts of this clonotype. This chain links TRBV27 with TRBJ2-7; TRBD1 is a possible D gene (5 bases). Trimming shortened V by 4 bases and J by 0 bases, and 10 bases separated the two germline ends. CDR1 is MNHEY and CDR2 is SMNVEV in the germline V gene (reference sequence). The CDR3 covers 14 residues. The CDR3 sequence: CASSSSTVSYEQYF. CDR3 in DNA: TGTGCCAGCAGTTCCTCGACAGTCTCCTACGAGCAGTACTTC.

The chain uses TRBV4-2 and TRBJ2-1, with 8 bases matching TRBD1. The germline V gene has CDR1 LGHNA and CDR2 YNFKEQ. There are 15 residues in the CDR3. Germline trimming cut 0 bases from V and 7 bases from J; bases unmatched to any gene: 5. The CDR3 nucleotides are TGTGCCAGCAGCCAAGACAGGGGGCGCAAGAATGAGCAGTTCTTC. Its protein product is CASSQDRGRKNEQFF.

In this sample, this clonotype turned up a few times. The V gene is TRBV20-1, the J gene TRBJ1-1; D is unresolved. The length of the CDR3 is 11 residues. Germline lookup yields CDR1 DFQATT and CDR2 SNEGSKA (reference sequence). Trimming removed 8 bases at V and 3 bases at J, with 10 bases between. The chain's CDR3 is CSRGGDTEAFF. The CDR3 nucleotides read TGCAGTAGAGGAGGTGACACTGAAGCTTTCTTT.

This clonotype was seen more than once but under ten times. The J gene is TRBJ1-5, the V gene TRBV18, with D possibly matching TRBD1 (5 bases). This CDR3 is built from 13 residues. The V gene lost 2 bases and the J gene lost 4 bases, with 6 bases spanning the gap. Looked up from germline, CDR1 is KGHSH and CDR2 is LQKENI. In DNA, the CDR3 is TGTGCCAGCTCACCAGACAGAAATCAGCCCCAGCATTTT. Amino acid sequence: CASSPDRNQPQHF.

The V call is TRBV30, the J call TRBJ1-1; unclear D gene. CDR3 size: 11 residues. The germline V and J ends were trimmed by 0 bases and 6 bases, with 5 bases remaining between them. The germline gives CDR1 GTSNPN, CDR2 SVGIG (reference sequence). CDR3 amino acids: CAWSVPAEAFF. The DNA of the CDR3 is TGTGCCTGGAGTGTACCGGCTGAAGCTTTCTTT. Combining the CDR3 with reference TRBV30 and TRBJ1-1 gives the whole variable domain SQTIHQWPATLVQPVGSPLSLECTVEGTSNPNLYWYRQAAGRGLQLLFYSVGIGQISSEVPQNLSASRPQDRQFILSSKKLLLSDSGFYLCAWSVPAEAFFGQGTRLTVV.

This sequence joins TRBV6-2 or TRBV6-3 and TRBJ2-1; 16 positions agree with TRBD2. V lost 2 bases and J lost 6; bases outside the gene matches: 7. This CDR3 contains 18 residues. Germline V lookup: CDR1 MNHEY, CDR2 SVGEGT. The CDR3 DNA follows: TGTGCCAGCAGTTACGGGGGGACTAGCGGGAGGGTCTCCAATGAGCAGTTCTTC. Its translation: CASSYGGTSGRVSNEQFF.

The gene calls are TRBV9 and TRBJ2-2, with TRBD1 identical over 12 bases. Germline V CDR1 and CDR2: SGDLS, YYNGEE. V shed 2 bases and J 5 bases; nucleotides not matched to a gene: 4. This CDR3 contains 16 residues. CDR3 sequence (DNA): TGTGCCAGCAGCGTGGGACAGGGGGCTAGGACCGGGGAGCTGTTTTTT. Translating it yields CASSVGQGARTGELFF.

The rearrangement links TRBV5-1 to TRBJ2-7, with no clear D. Germline V lookup: CDR1 SGHRS, CDR2 YFSETQ. V lost 4 bases and J lost 5, with 7 bases in between. The length of the CDR3 is 11 residues. CDR3 amino acids: CASSARDEQYF. CDR3 nucleotide sequence: TGCGCCAGCAGCGCAAGGGACGAGCAGTACTTC.

The V and J genes are TRBV2 and TRBJ2-1; 12 bases are a match to TRBD2. The CDR3 runs 16 residues. Germline CDR1 reads SNHLY; CDR2 reads FYNNEI. V gave up 6 bases and J gave up 8 bases; unmatched junction bases: 11. Here the CDR3 reads CASRETSGRGRYEQFF. DNA for the CDR3: TGTGCCAGCAGAGAGACTAGCGGGAGAGGAAGGTATGAGCAGTTCTTC.